The sample holds one count of the clone carrying this TCR beta chain. This record belongs to a study of T cell clonotyping in hematopoietic cell transplantation. Measured with immunoSEQ multiplex PCR; TCRdb has only the in-frame clones, and not every one. The top ten clones hold about 6.1% of a sample with tens of thousands of clones, over 75% of them seen once. Time point defined: recipient sample about 28 days before transplant, after cytoreduction. V was clipped by 7 bases and J by 3 bases; unmatched bases: 9. The CDR3 spans 15 residues. CDR1 and CDR2 (germline): SQVTM, ANQGSEA. The material sequenced was peripheral blood mononuclear cells, taken before stem cell transplant. The chain employs TRBV29-1 and TRBJ2-5, with 12 bases lining up with TRBD2. This TCR derives from a man aged 55 to 70 with biphenotypic leukemia. Some clones in this sample may be carry-over from other donors' samples. CDR3 sequence reads: CSETQRLAGEETQYF. The CDR3 region has the DNA TGCAGCGAGACACAAAGACTAGCGGGAGAAGAGACCCAGTACTTC.